This entry lists 27 T cell receptor beta chains sequenced from one sample in a study of T cells expressing NK-cell markers. Each CDR3 protein gets one entry in TCRdb, which reprocessed the 5' RACE reads and gives no DNA. This table holds some 110,000 distinct CDR3 sequences. The sample taken for sequencing was blood T cells: a sorted CD56 or NKG2C T cell subset, CD4+ or CD8+ T cells, or bulk PBMC T cells (not recorded which). Receptor source: a woman aged 18 to 75 in good health.

V and J are TRBV11-2 and TRBJ2-1; TCRdb gives TRBD1 as the D gene, but with no DNA this cannot be confirmed. CDR1 and CDR2 from the germline V gene are SGHAT and FQNNGV. The CDR3 runs 15 residues. The CDR3 sequence: CASSLHPGADDEQFF.

The chain joins TRBV6-1 to TRBJ2-3; the D call from TCRdb, TRBD2, cannot be confirmed without DNA. The CDR3 is 15 amino acids. Germline V gives CDR1 MNHNS, CDR2 SASEGT. The CDR3 spells CASSDLAGSTDTQYF.

The chain joins TRBV7-2 to TRBJ2-1; TCRdb gives TRBD2 as the D gene, but with no DNA this cannot be confirmed. Germline V gene lookup returns CDR1 SGHTA and CDR2 FQGNSA. The CDR3 has 14 amino acids. CDR3 sequence: CASSEVAGYNEQFF.

The chain is built from TRBV27 and TRBJ2-7; as DNA is missing, the TRBD1 call by TCRdb cannot be tested. Germline lookup yields CDR1 MNHEY and CDR2 SMNVEV (reference sequence). CDR3 length: 16 residues. The CDR3 reads CASSHNPGTMSYEQYF.

This CDR3 is CASSSSTGTVDPEAFF. The chain recombines TRBV4-3 with TRBJ1-1. Germline assignment: CDR1 LGHNA and CDR2 YSLEER. This CDR3 has 16 residues.

V gene TRBV7-9 combines with J gene TRBJ2-3. The CDR3 has 16 residues. Germline CDR1 SEHNR, CDR2 FQNEAQ (reference sequence). The CDR3 spells CASSLGWSENTDTQYF.

This sequence joins TRBV5-6 and TRBJ2-6. CDR3 size: 13 residues. Germline V CDR1 and CDR2: SGHDT, YYEEEE. The CDR3 sequence is CATYTSGANVLTF. The complete variable domain, with remaining parts taken from reference TRBV5-6 and TRBJ2-6, reads DAGVTQSPTHLIKTRGQQVTLRCSPKSGHDTVSWYQQALGQGPQFIFQYYEEEERQRGNFPDRFSGHQFPNYSSELNVNALLLGDSALYLCATYTSGANVLTFGAGSRLTVL.

This chain joins TRBV7-9 and TRBJ2-5; there is no DNA to check the TCRdb D call of TRBD1. CDR1 is SEHNR and CDR2 is FQNEAQ in the germline V gene (reference sequence). There are 12 residues in the CDR3. The CDR3 region is CASRDGQETQYF.

V and J are TRBV7-6 and TRBJ2-1; TCRdb's D gene call, TRBD1, goes unchecked for lack of DNA. Germline values: CDR1 SGHVS, CDR2 FNYEAQ. The CDR3 is 16 residues long. CDR3: CASSPLWQGAQNEQFF.

J is TRBJ2-2 and V is TRBV11-2. The CDR3 totals 13 residues. CDR1 is SGHAT, CDR2 FQNNGV, per germline. The CDR3 loop reads CASSPWNTGELFF. The full variable domain, completed using reference TRBV11-2 and TRBJ2-2, is EAGVAQSPRYKIIEKRQSVAFWCNPISGHATLYWYQQILGQGPKLLIQFQNNGVVDDSQLPKDRFSAERLKGVDSTLKIQPAKLEDSAVYLCASSPWNTGELFFGEGSRLTVL.

The genes are TRBV20-1 and TRBJ2-1; TCRdb's D call of TRBD2 is untestable without DNA. This CDR3 region has 12 residues. The germline gives CDR1 DFQATT, CDR2 SNEGSKA (reference sequence). CDR3 region: CSAGERGNEQFF.

CDR3 sequence reads: CTSGRISRGASTDTQYF. This chain uses TRBV1 with TRBJ2-3; without DNA, the TCRdb call of TRBD2 cannot be checked. TRBV1 is shown as a pseudogene. This CDR3 is built from 17 residues.

This chain links TRBV28 with TRBJ2-4; with no DNA, the TCRdb D assignment of TRBD1 cannot be verified. The germline gives CDR1 MDHEN, CDR2 SYDVKM. The CDR3 runs to 15 residues. The CDR3 sequence is CASSPQGAGKNIQYF.

The chain combines TRBV29-1 with TRBJ1-2. CDR3 length equals 12 residues. Germline lookup yields CDR1 SQVTM and CDR2 ANQGSEA. The CDR3 loop is CSAEAEFKGYTF.

CDR3 in amino acids: CASSLSVGLASKETQYF. This chain connects TRBV7-2 to TRBJ2-5; the D gene TCRdb calls, TRBD2, cannot be checked with no DNA. This CDR3 spans 17 amino acids. The germline CDR1 and CDR2 sequences are SGHTA and FQGNSA.

V is TRBV9 and J is TRBJ1-1; TCRdb's assignment of TRBD1 cannot be checked, as there is no DNA. CDR3 length equals 15 residues. CDR1 and CDR2 from the germline V gene are SGDLS and YYNGEE. The CDR3 sequence is CASSVDGGITTEAFF.

J is TRBJ2-2 and V is TRBV25-1; TCRdb returns TRBD1, unconfirmable since there is no DNA. There are 14 residues in the CDR3. Germline lookup yields CDR1 MGHDK and CDR2 SYGVNS. This chain's CDR3 is CASRPGTETGELFF.

The V call is TRBV6-5, the J call TRBJ2-1; TCRdb outputs TRBD2, but without DNA this stays unchecked. The CDR3 has 14 residues. CDR1 is MNHEY, CDR2 SVGAGI, per germline. CDR3 sequence: CASSSSGGHNEQFF.

V and J are TRBV27 and TRBJ2-7; there is no DNA to check the TCRdb D call of TRBD2. CDR1 and CDR2 from the germline V gene are MNHEY and SMNVEV (reference sequence). This CDR3 is 14 amino acids long. This CDR3 reads CASSLTSGIYEQYF.

The CDR3 sequence is CASSQDGRTQYF. The chain couples TRBV3-1 to TRBJ2-5. This CDR3 has 12 residues. CDR1 and CDR2 from the germline V gene are LGHDT and YNNKEL (reference sequence).

The chain uses TRBV11-2 and TRBJ2-1; TCRdb's D call of TRBD1 is untestable without DNA. The germline V gene has CDR1 SGHAT and CDR2 FQNNGV. CDR3 length: 18 amino acids. This CDR3 is CASSLMGRGQGANNEQFF. The full variable domain, with the rest looked up from reference TRBV11-2 and TRBJ2-1, is EAGVAQSPRYKIIEKRQSVAFWCNPISGHATLYWYQQILGQGPKLLIQFQNNGVVDDSQLPKDRFSAERLKGVDSTLKIQPAKLEDSAVYLCASSLMGRGQGANNEQFFGPGTRLTVL.

The V gene is TRBV6-5, the J gene TRBJ2-7; TCRdb calls TRBD2, which cannot be checked without DNA. The CDR3 loop spans 17 amino acids. The V gene's germline CDR1 is MNHEY and CDR2 SVGAGI. CDR3 loop: CASSYYSGRAGSYEQYF.

V gene TRBV12-3 or TRBV12-4 combines with J gene TRBJ1-2; TCRdb gives TRBD1 as the D gene, but with no DNA this cannot be confirmed. The CDR3 has 16 residues. The chain's CDR3 is CASSDSPGHRVDGYTF.

V usage is TRBV10-1 and J usage is TRBJ1-1; checking the TCRdb D call of TRBD1 is not possible without DNA. Germline V CDR1 and CDR2: WNHNN, SYGVQD (reference sequence). There are 14 residues in the CDR3. The CDR3: CASSKDSSNTEAFF.

The chain carries TRBV5-1 and TRBJ2-2; TCRdb's D call, TRBD1, is unchecked because there is no DNA. The CDR3 is 15 residues long. Per the germline V gene, CDR1 is SGHRS and CDR2 is YFSETQ. The CDR3: CASSFLQGDTGELFF.

The rearrangement uses TRBV7-3 and TRBJ2-1. CDR1 and CDR2 (germline): SGHTA, FQGTGA. The CDR3 is made up of 12 amino acids. The CDR3: CASSTVDNEQFF.

V gene TRBV7-9 combines with J gene TRBJ1-4; TCRdb indicates TRBD1, and absent DNA this call remains unverified. Germline lookup yields CDR1 SEHNR and CDR2 FQNEAQ (reference sequence). CDR3 length equals 16 residues. The CDR3: CASSSPAEGVVAKLFF.